This T cell receptor beta chain was documented in a study of T cell changes during pregnancy in multiple sclerosis. Clones were read by immunoSEQ multiplex PCR, and TCRdb kept only the in-frame ones, dropping some. The sample contains about 50,000 clones, just over 90% of which appear only once. The source of this sequence is a female donor with multiple sclerosis, enrolled in a pregnancy study. The sequencing here drew on CD4+ T cells from peripheral blood mononuclear cells, taken before pregnancy.

DNA for the CDR3: TGTGCCAGCAGTGGCGGAGGGGTCCATGAGCAGTTCTTC. Its translation is CASSGGGVHEQFF. The rearrangement joins TRBV2 to TRBJ2-1; D may be TRBD2 (6 bases). V was cut by 4 bases and J by 8 bases, with 12 bases left in between. The CDR3 loop spans 13 amino acids. In germline, CDR1 is SNHLY, CDR2 FYNNEI.